These 14 T cell receptor beta chains were all obtained from the same sample, sequenced in a study of CD8 T cells in Susac syndrome. Random hexamers served to reverse transcribe roughly 0.5 to 1 ug RNA. TCRdb reprocessed the immunoSEQ multiplex PCR reads via MiXCR and lists one record per CDR3 protein. The table has approximately 230,000 distinct CDR3 sequences, 93% seen once; the top ten hold less than 0.075%. The sequencing sample was made of CD4+ T cells from PBMCs. The receptors originated from a human donor with multiple sclerosis.

This clonotype was picked up a small number of times. In DNA form, the CDR3 reads TGTGCCTGGAGCTTCAACAGGGGCTCCTACGAGCAGTACTTC. Translated: CAWSFNRGSYEQYF. This chain uses TRBV30 with TRBJ2-7; TRBD1 aligns across 7 bases. CDR1 and CDR2 from the germline V gene are GTSNPN and SVGIG (reference sequence). There are 14 residues in the CDR3. V lost 3 bases, J lost 0 bases, and 5 bases stayed unmatched.

V usage is TRBV7-9 and J usage is TRBJ1-1, with 8 bases identical to TRBD1. The V segment lost 4 bases and the J segment 7 bases; nucleotides outside the gene matches: 5. The CDR3 has 13 residues. The germline V gene encodes CDR1 SEHNR and CDR2 FQNEAQ (reference sequence). Written as DNA, the CDR3 is TGTGCCAGCAGCTCTCGGACAGGGATTGAAGCTTTCTTT. Amino acids: CASSSRTGIEAFF.

This clonotype was counted once. The V gene is TRBV20-1, the J gene TRBJ1-5, with D perhaps TRBD1 (6 bases). This CDR3 has 13 amino acids. Germline V gene lookup returns CDR1 DFQATT and CDR2 SNEGSKA (reference sequence). The V gene lost 6 bases and the J gene lost 2 bases, with 11 bases spanning the gap. The chain's CDR3 is CSAPQGGNQPQHF. The CDR3 DNA follows: TGCAGTGCACCACAGGGTGGCAATCAGCCCCAGCATTTT.

The chain recombines TRBV9 with TRBJ2-3; D perhaps matches TRBD1 (6 bases). The germline V and J ends were trimmed by 3 bases and 2 bases, with 13 bases remaining between them. The CDR3 loop spans 15 amino acids. Germline V gives CDR1 SGDLS, CDR2 YYNGEE. The CDR3 loop is CASSAYNRVTDTQYF. CDR3 bases: TGTGCCAGCAGCGCATACAACAGGGTCACAGATACGCAGTATTTT.

The rearrangement joins TRBV5-6 to TRBJ1-1; TRBD1 agrees at 7 bases. CDR1 is SGHDT, CDR2 YYEEEE, per germline. J was trimmed by 5 bases and V by 2 bases; bases with no gene match: 9. The CDR3 is 15 amino acids. The CDR3 bases are TGTGCCAGCAGCTTCGAGGGGGACAGTAGGACTGAAGCTTTCTTT. Amino acid sequence: CASSFEGDSRTEAFF.

The chain carries TRBV4-1 and TRBJ1-2; 9 bases are a match to TRBD1. The V gene end was trimmed by 1 base and the J gene end by 9 bases; junction bases not matched to a gene: 21. This CDR3 contains 19 residues. Looked up from germline, CDR1 is MGHRA and CDR2 is YSYEKL. The CDR3 nucleotides read TGCGCCAGCAGCCAAGTGGAAACGGACAGGGGAATCTACTTGGGGAGCTACACCTTC. Translating gives CASSQVETDRGIYLGSYTF.

This clonotype was counted only a few times. This chain joins TRBV23-1 and TRBJ1-2; 9 nucleotides agree with TRBD1. TRBV23-1 is flagged as an ORF with uncertain function. This CDR3 has 19 residues. Unmatched junction bases numbered 15, after V lost 1 base and J lost 3 bases. CDR3 DNA sequence: TGCGCCAGCAGTCAATATTTTGGGACAGGGAGAGTGCGGGACTATGGCTACACCTTC. Its translation is CASSQYFGTGRVRDYGYTF.

The chain carries TRBV12-3 or TRBV12-4 and TRBJ1-2; the D is unclear. V was cut by 5 bases and J by 8 bases, with 15 bases left in between. The CDR3 totals 13 residues. CDR3 sequence: CASSADGIRGYTF. The DNA for the CDR3 is TGTGCCAGCAGTGCCGACGGGATACGGGGCTACACCTTC.

The V gene is TRBV19, the J gene TRBJ1-5; 7 bases are a match to TRBD1. CDR3 length: 13 amino acids. Losses at the gene ends were 4 bases for V and 10 bases for J; bases not matched to a gene: 7. From germline, CDR1 is LNHDA and CDR2 SQIVND (reference sequence). The CDR3 nucleotides read TGTGCCAGTAGTACTGACAGGGAGATCCCCCAGCATTTT. Translating it yields CASSTDREIPQHF.

The V call is TRBV12-3 or TRBV12-4, the J call TRBJ1-5; a possible D gene is TRBD1 (5 bases). The CDR3 has 14 residues. Trimming took 6 bases from V and 1 from J, leaving 10 bases between them. This CDR3 reads CASSISGSNQPQHF. The DNA for the CDR3 is TGTGCCAGCAGCATCTCAGGGAGCAATCAGCCCCAGCATTTT.

The chain has TRBV20-1 and TRBJ1-1; D unresolved. The CDR3 covers 16 residues. Trimming took off 0 bases at V and 3 bases at J, with 17 bases between the two ends. Per germline, CDR1 DFQATT and CDR2 SNEGSKA (reference sequence). CDR3 sequence reads: CSARDPSRSADTEAFF. In DNA form, the CDR3 reads TGCAGTGCTAGAGACCCGTCCAGGTCGGCGGACACTGAAGCTTTCTTT.

The V and J genes are TRBV5-1 and TRBJ2-3, with D unresolved. Trimming shortened V by 4 bases and J by 8 bases, and 17 bases separated the two germline ends. The germline CDR1 and CDR2 sequences are SGHRS and YFSETQ. The CDR3 totals 14 residues. The CDR3 loop reads CASSPPAAPGTQYF. Written as DNA, the CDR3 is TGCGCCAGCAGCCCCCCGGCCGCCCCCGGTACGCAGTATTTT.

CDR3 sequence: CASSYSMTGTYEQYV. As DNA, the CDR3 is TGTGCCAGCAGTTACTCGATGACCGGGACCTACGAGCAGTACGTC. The chain combines TRBV6-5 with TRBJ2-7; the D gene is possibly TRBD2 (5 bases). The germline V gene encodes CDR1 MNHEY and CDR2 SVGAGI. The V gene lost 0 bases and the J gene lost 2 bases, with 11 bases spanning the gap. CDR3 length: 15 residues.

The chain links TRBV28 to TRBJ2-3, with 11 bases lining up with TRBD2. V lost 1 base to trimming and J lost 0 bases; unmatched junction nucleotides: 9. The CDR3 length is 19 residues. The V gene's germline CDR1 is MDHEN and CDR2 SYDVKM. In DNA, the CDR3 is TGTGCCAGCAGTTTATCCCCTCTACTAGCGGGGGCGAGCACAGATACGCAGTATTTT. It specifies CASSLSPLLAGASTDTQYF.